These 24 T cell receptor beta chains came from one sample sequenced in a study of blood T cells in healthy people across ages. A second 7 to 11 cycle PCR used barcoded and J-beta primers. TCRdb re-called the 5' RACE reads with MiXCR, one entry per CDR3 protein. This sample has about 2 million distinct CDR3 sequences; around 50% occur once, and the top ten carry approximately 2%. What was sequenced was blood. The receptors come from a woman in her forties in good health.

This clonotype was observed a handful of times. CDR3 protein: CASSLALAGLKETQYF. DNA of the CDR3: TGCGCCAGCAGCTTGGCGTTGGCAGGGTTAAAAGAGACCCAGTACTTC. The chain has TRBV5-1 and TRBJ2-5, with a tentative D call TRBD1 (5 bases). V was shortened by 0 bases and J by 3 bases, with 15 bases between the two germline ends. Germline CDR1 and CDR2: SGHRS and YFSETQ. The CDR3 consists of 16 residues.

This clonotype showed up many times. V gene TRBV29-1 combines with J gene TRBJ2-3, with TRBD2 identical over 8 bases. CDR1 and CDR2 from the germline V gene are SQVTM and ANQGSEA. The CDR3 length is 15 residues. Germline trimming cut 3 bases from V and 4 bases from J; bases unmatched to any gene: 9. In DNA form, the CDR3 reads TGCAGCGTTGATATAGCGGGGACCGATCCAGATACGCAGTATTTT. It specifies CSVDIAGTDPDTQYF.

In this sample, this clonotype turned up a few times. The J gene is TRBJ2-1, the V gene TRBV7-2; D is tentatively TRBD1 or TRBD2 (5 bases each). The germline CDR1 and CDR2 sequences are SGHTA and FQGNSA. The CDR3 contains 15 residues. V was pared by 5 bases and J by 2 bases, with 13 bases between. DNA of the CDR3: TGTGCCAGCAGCCCCGGGGCCCCTCCCTACAATGAGCAGTTCTTC. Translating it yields CASSPGAPPYNEQFF.

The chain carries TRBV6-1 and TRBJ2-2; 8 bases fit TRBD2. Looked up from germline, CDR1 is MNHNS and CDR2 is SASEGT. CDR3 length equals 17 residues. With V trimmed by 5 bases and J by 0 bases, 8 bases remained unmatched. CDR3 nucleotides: TGTGCCAGCAGTCCCCGTTTAGCGGGGCCGAACACCGGGGAGCTGTTTTTT. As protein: CASSPRLAGPNTGELFF.

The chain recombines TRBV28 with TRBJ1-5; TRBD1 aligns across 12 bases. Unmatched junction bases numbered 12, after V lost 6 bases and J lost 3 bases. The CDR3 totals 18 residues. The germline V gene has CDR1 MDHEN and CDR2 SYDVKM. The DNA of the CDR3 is TGTGCCAGCAGCCCGAATTTGGGACAGGGGGCCCCCAATCAGCCCCAGCATTTT. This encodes CASSPNLGQGAPNQPQHF.

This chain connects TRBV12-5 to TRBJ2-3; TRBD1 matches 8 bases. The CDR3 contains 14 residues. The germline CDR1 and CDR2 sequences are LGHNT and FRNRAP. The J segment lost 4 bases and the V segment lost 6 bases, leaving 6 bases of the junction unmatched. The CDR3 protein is CASGAGGASDTQYF. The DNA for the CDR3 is TGTGCTAGTGGCGCAGGGGGCGCATCAGATACGCAGTATTTT.

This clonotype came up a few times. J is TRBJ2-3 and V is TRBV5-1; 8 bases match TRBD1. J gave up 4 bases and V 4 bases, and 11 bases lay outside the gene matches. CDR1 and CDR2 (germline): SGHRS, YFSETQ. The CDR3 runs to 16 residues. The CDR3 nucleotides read TGCGCCAGCAGCCCCCCCGGAGCAGGGGGCGCAGATACGCAGTATTTT. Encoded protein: CASSPPGAGGADTQYF.

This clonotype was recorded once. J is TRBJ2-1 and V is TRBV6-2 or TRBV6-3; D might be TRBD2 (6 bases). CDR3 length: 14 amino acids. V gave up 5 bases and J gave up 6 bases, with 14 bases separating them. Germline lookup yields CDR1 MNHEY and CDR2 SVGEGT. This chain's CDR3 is CASSDGGLLNEQFF. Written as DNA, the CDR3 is TGTGCCAGCAGTGACGGTGGACTACTCAATGAGCAGTTCTTC.

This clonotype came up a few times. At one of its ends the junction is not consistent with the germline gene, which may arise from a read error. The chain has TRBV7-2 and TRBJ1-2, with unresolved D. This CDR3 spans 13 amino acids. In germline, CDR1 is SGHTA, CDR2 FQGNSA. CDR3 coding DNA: TGTGCCAGCAGCGTAGCGCGGGTCGGGGGCTACACCTTC. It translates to CASSVARVGGYTF.

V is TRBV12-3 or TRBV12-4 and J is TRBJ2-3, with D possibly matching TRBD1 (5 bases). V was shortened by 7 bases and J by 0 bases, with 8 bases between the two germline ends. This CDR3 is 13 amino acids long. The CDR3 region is CASTKGSTDTQYF. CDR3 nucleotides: TGTGCCAGCACCAAGGGGAGCACAGATACGCAGTATTTT.

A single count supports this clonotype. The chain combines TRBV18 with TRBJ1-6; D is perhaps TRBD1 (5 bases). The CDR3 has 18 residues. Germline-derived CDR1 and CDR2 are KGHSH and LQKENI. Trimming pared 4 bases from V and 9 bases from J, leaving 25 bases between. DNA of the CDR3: TGTGCCAGCTCACGACAACTGGGTAGAGGCAGGGATGGTTCACCCCTCCACTTT. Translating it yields CASSRQLGRGRDGSPLHF.

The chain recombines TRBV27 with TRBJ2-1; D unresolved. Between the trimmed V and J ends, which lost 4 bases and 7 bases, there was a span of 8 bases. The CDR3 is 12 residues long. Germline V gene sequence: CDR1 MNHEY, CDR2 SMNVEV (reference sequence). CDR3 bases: TGTGCCAGCAGTTCCAGTCGAAATGAGCAGTTCTTC. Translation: CASSSSRNEQFF.

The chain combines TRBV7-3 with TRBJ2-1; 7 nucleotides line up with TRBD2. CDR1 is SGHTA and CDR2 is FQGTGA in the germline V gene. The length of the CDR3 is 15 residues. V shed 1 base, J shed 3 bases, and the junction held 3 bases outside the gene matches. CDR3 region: CASSLMRGIYNEQFF. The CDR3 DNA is TGTGCCAGCAGCTTAATGCGGGGGATCTACAATGAGCAGTTCTTC.

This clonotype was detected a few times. The CDR3 region has the DNA TGCGCCAGCAGCCAAGATCCGCAGGGTCCAGAGACCCAGTACTTC. This gives the protein CASSQDPQGPETQYF. The chain links TRBV4-3 to TRBJ2-5; D may be TRBD1 (5 bases). Trimming stripped 0 bases from V and 4 bases from J, with 12 bases between. The germline CDR1 and CDR2 sequences are LGHNA and YSLEER. The CDR3 length is 15 residues.

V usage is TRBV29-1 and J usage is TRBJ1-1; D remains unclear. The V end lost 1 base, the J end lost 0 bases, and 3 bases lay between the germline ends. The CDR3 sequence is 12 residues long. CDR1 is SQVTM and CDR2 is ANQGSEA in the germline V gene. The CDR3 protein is CSVEALNTEAFF. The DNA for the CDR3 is TGCAGCGTTGAAGCTTTGAACACTGAAGCTTTCTTT.

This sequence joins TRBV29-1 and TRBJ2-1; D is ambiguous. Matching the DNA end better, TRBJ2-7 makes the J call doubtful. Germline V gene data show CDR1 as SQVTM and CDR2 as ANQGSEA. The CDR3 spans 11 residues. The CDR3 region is CSVEVHNEQYF. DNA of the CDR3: TGCAGCGTTGAGGTCCACAATGAGCAGTACTTC.

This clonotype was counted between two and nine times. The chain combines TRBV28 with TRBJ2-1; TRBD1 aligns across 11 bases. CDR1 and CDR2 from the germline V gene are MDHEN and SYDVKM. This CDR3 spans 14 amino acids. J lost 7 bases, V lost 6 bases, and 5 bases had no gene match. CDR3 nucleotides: TGTGCCAGCAGGGGTGGACAGGGGGCAAATGAGCAGTTCTTC. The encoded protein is CASRGGQGANEQFF.

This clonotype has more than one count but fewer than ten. The CDR3 here is CSVSTSGANVLTF. The CDR3 DNA is TGCAGCGTTAGTACCTCTGGGGCCAACGTCCTGACTTTC. This chain connects TRBV29-1 to TRBJ2-6; no firm D call. Trimming removed 5 bases from V and 0 bases from J, with 5 bases in between. This CDR3 has 13 residues. Germline CDR1 reads SQVTM; CDR2 reads ANQGSEA.

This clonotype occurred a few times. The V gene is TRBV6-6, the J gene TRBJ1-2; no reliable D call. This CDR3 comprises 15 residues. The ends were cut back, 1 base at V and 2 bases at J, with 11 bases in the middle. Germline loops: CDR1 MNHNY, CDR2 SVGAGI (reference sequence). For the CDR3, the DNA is TGTGCCAGCAGTTACTTTGCGGACGGAAACTATGGCTACACCTTC. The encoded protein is CASSYFADGNYGYTF.

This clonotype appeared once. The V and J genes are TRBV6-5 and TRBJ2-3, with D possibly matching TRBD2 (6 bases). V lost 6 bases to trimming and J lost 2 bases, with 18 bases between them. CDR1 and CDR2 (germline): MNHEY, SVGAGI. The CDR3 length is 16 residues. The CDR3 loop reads CASRNSGTSPTDTQYF. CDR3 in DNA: TGTGCCAGCAGAAACTCCGGGACTTCCCCCACAGATACGCAGTATTTT.

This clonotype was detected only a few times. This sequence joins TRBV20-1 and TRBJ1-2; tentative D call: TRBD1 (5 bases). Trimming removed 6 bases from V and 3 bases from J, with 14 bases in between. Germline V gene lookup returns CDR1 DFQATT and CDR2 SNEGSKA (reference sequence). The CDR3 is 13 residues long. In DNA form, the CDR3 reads TGCAGTGCCCCCCGCAGGGTAGACTATGGCTACACCTTC. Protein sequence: CSAPRRVDYGYTF.

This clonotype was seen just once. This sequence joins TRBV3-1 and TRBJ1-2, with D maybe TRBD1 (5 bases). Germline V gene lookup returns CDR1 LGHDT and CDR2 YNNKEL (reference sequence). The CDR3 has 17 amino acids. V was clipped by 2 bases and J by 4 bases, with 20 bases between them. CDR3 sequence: CASSQLGKQEMIYGYTF. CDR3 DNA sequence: TGTGCCAGCAGCCAACTGGGTAAACAGGAGATGATCTATGGCTACACCTTC.

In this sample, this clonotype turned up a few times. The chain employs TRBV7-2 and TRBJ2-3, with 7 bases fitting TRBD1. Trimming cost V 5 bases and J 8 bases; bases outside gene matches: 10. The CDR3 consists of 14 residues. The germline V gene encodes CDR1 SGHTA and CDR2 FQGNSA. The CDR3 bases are TGTGCCAGCAGCCCGACCCGGACAGGCAGTACGCAGTATTTT. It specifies CASSPTRTGSTQYF. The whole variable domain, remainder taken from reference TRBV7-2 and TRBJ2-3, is GAGVSQSPSNKVTEKGKDVELRCDPISGHTALYWYRQSLGQGLEFLIYFQGNSAPDKSGLPSDRFSAERTGGSVSTLTIQRTQQEDSAVYLCASSPTRTGSTQYFGPGTRLTVL.

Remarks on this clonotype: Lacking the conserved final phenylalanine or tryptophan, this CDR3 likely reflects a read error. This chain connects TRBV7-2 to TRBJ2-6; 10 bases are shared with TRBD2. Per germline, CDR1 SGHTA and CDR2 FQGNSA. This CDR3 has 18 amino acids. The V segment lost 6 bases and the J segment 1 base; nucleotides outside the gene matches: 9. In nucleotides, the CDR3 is TGTGCCAGCAGTTTATATAGCGGGGGGCCTTCTGGGGCCAACGTCCTGACTTCC. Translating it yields CASSLYSGGPSGANVLTS.